This T cell receptor beta chain came from a study of blood T cells in healthy people across ages. About the study: About one barcoded beta molecule per two T cells came from capture by template switching.

This CDR3 spans 15 amino acids. Germline assignment: CDR1 SGHRS and CDR2 YFSETQ. Then a second PCR, running about 7 to 11 cycles, was carried out with a sample-barcoded 5' primer and a J-beta primer mix. From the 5' RACE reads, TCRdb called clonotypes with MiXCR, one entry per CDR3 protein. The sample carries about 650,000 distinct CDR3 sequences, approximately 52% recorded once. Comments on this clonotype: A junction boundary mismatches the germline segment, possibly from a read error.

Total RNA was extracted at no less than 5.5 micrograms per sample. The receptor's source is a woman aged 80 or over in good health. V is TRBV5-1 and J is TRBJ2-1; 7 nucleotides match TRBD1. Sequencing input: blood. The CDR3 sequence: CASSLLPGQYSEQFF. In DNA form, the CDR3 reads TGCGCCAGCAGCTTACTACCGGGACAGTACAGTGAGCAGTTCTTC.